This paragraph covers one T cell receptor beta chain sequence. What it binds is unknown. These donors were members of the approximately 110-subject validation cohort, a group separate from the approximately 670-subject first cohort. Germline assignment: CDR1 LNHDA and CDR2 SQIVND (reference sequence). This CDR3 is built from 15 residues. V lost 7 bases, J lost 8 bases, and 23 bases lay in between. Some clones are missing from TCRdb's copy, which holds only in-frame ones; the method was immunoSEQ multiplex PCR. In the table there are fewer than 350,000 clones, 88% of which are singletons. The sample is drawn from a study of cytomegalovirus exposure and HLA in healthy donors. Study-wide results and limits: According to reports, the classifier identified cytomegalovirus status with high specificity and sensitivity. Some TCR beta chains (roughly 150 of them) were listed as cytomegalovirus-associated. The authors confirmed in vitro that three CMV-associated chains were specific for CMV antigens.

The clonotype was recovered from a woman aged 18-30 years in good health and CMV-seronegative. The chain is built from TRBV19 and TRBJ1-2, with D possibly matching TRBD1 (5 bases). Sequences were obtained from PBMCs. The CDR3 nucleotides read TGTGCCAGTATGAGGGGCCCACGGGACTCCGCGGGCTACACCTTC. Protein sequence: CASMRGPRDSAGYTF.